These 18 T cell receptor beta chains originate from one sample sequenced in a study of shared T cell receptors in the human thymus. Data came from immunoSEQ multiplex PCR; TCRdb stores just in-frame clones and leaves some out. This sample has 650,000 to 950,000 clones, with 70% to 90% found just once. The same data also went into a second study, on human thymus T cells.

The sequenced material came from thymocytes. These receptors came from a girl less than two years old with a congenital heart defect.

The chain carries TRBV29-1 and TRBJ2-7, with 7 bases fitting TRBD1. The V segment lost 4 bases and the J segment 3 bases; nucleotides outside the gene matches: 9. Germline V gene lookup returns CDR1 SQVTM and CDR2 ANQGSEA. The CDR3 loop spans 14 amino acids. The CDR3 sequence: CSVGTGTENYEQYF. As DNA, the CDR3 is TGCAGCGTTGGTACCGGGACAGAAAACTACGAGCAGTACTTC.

The chain has TRBV5-1 and TRBJ1-1; D is ambiguous. Germline CDR1 and CDR2: SGHRS and YFSETQ. Trimming removed 4 bases from V and 0 bases from J, with 16 bases in between. The CDR3 has 16 residues. The CDR3: CASSPRRESLNTEAFF. The CDR3 nucleotides read TGCGCCAGCAGCCCCCGGAGGGAGAGCTTGAACACTGAAGCTTTCTTT.

The chain combines TRBV12-5 with TRBJ1-1; 7 bases map to TRBD1. CDR1 and CDR2 from the germline V gene are LGHNT and FRNRAP. The CDR3 is 19 residues long. The V and J ends lost 2 bases and 0 bases, in that order; junction bases with no gene match: 15. In nucleotides, the CDR3 is TGTGCTAGTGGTTTGTCGAAGGACAGGCGGAAACTAATGAACACTGAAGCTTTCTTT. It is translated as CASGLSKDRRKLMNTEAFF.

The chain couples TRBV7-6 to TRBJ2-7, with 8 bases that match TRBD2. From germline, CDR1 is SGHVS and CDR2 FNYEAQ. The CDR3 loop spans 15 amino acids. J lost 0 bases, V lost 3 bases, and 4 bases had no gene match. CDR3 in DNA: TGTGCCAGCAGCTTTCCGCGGGGGGTCTCCTACGAGCAGTACTTC. This codes for CASSFPRGVSYEQYF. Complete variable domain (other parts from reference TRBV7-6 and TRBJ2-7): GAGVSQSPRYKVTKRGQDVALRCDPISGHVSLYWYRQALGQGPEFLTYFNYEAQQDKSGLPNDRFSAERPEGSISTLTIQRTEQRDSAMYRCASSFPRGVSYEQYFGPGTRLTVT.

This clone was observed a handful of times. Here the CDR3 DNA reads TGTGCCAGCAGCGCACCGGGACAGGGGACCGACTACGAGCAGTACTTC. It translates to CASSAPGQGTDYEQYF. This chain connects TRBV11-1 to TRBJ2-7; 10 bases align to TRBD1. Germline-derived CDR1 and CDR2 are SGHAT and FQDESV (reference sequence). The CDR3 runs 16 residues. V was pared by 5 bases and J by 3 bases, with 10 bases of the junction left unmatched.

This clone was detected only once. The chain couples TRBV4-2 to TRBJ2-1, with 7 bases fitting TRBD2. The CDR3 sequence is 21 residues long. With V trimmed by 4 bases and J by 4 bases, 25 bases remained unmatched. The germline V gene has CDR1 LGHNA and CDR2 YNFKEQ. This CDR3 reads CASSLTQAGNQTLGPYNEQFF. CDR3 nucleotides: TGTGCCAGCAGCCTCACCCAAGCGGGGAATCAAACCCTGGGGCCGTACAATGAGCAGTTCTTC.

The gene calls are TRBV5-1 and TRBJ1-2, with D perhaps matching TRBD1 (6 bases). V was pared by 0 bases and J by 8 bases, with 17 bases between. The germline CDR1 and CDR2 sequences are SGHRS and YFSETQ. The CDR3 consists of 15 residues. This chain's CDR3 is CASSLAAQGEGGYTF. The CDR3 coding sequence is TGCGCCAGCAGCTTGGCGGCACAGGGTGAAGGAGGCTACACCTTC.

The V gene is TRBV10-1, the J gene TRBJ2-7; tentatively, D is TRBD1 (6 bases). CDR1 is WNHNN, CDR2 SYGVQD, per germline (reference sequence). The CDR3 has 16 residues. Deletions cut 6 bases from V and 3 bases from J, with 21 bases between. Here the CDR3 reads CASRGTQDVGFYEQYF. In DNA, the CDR3 is TGCGCCAGCAGAGGGACACAGGATGTGGGGTTCTACGAGCAGTACTTC.

The rearrangement uses TRBV2 and TRBJ2-1; the match to TRBD2 covers 8 bases. The V and J ends lost 3 bases and 8 bases, in that order; junction bases with no gene match: 15. Per the germline V gene, CDR1 is SNHLY and CDR2 is FYNNEI. This CDR3 contains 17 residues. CDR3 sequence (DNA): TGTGCCAGCAGTGAGCGGAGAGGACTAGCAAGGTGGCATGAGCAGTTCTTC. Encoded protein: CASSERRGLARWHEQFF.

In its sample, this clone was seen a few times. V usage is TRBV19 and J usage is TRBJ1-2, with 8 bases identical to TRBD1. Germline trimming cut 4 bases from V and 2 bases from J; bases unmatched to any gene: 24. Germline CDR1 LNHDA, CDR2 SQIVND (reference sequence). The CDR3 has 21 residues. CDR3 in amino acids: CASSNFEGSYQGQALNYGYTF. The CDR3 nucleotides read TGTGCCAGTAGTAACTTCGAGGGATCTTACCAGGGACAGGCATTAAACTATGGCTACACCTTC.

The rearrangement uses TRBV6-1 and TRBJ1-2, with a weak D call TRBD1 (6 bases). This CDR3 has 14 residues. Between the trimmed V and J ends, which lost 6 bases and 3 bases, there was a span of 14 bases. Germline assignment: CDR1 MNHNS and CDR2 SASEGT. CDR3 amino acids: CASSRNRAYYGYTF. CDR3 in DNA: TGTGCCAGCAGCAGAAACAGGGCTTACTATGGCTACACCTTC.

The chain joins TRBV5-1 to TRBJ2-5; a weak D match, TRBD2 (5 bases). From germline, CDR1 is SGHRS and CDR2 YFSETQ. This CDR3 spans 13 amino acids. Trimming took off 4 bases at V and 5 bases at J, with 12 bases between the two ends. The DNA of the CDR3 is TGCGCCAGCAGCGAGGGCGGGTCGGAGACCCAGTACTTC. This gives the protein CASSEGGSETQYF.

This chain uses TRBV13 with TRBJ1-5; a possible D gene is TRBD1 (6 bases). V lost 3 bases, J lost 8 bases, and 23 bases lay in between. This CDR3 comprises 17 residues. The germline V gene encodes CDR1 PRHDT and CDR2 FYEKMQ (reference sequence). CDR3 sequence (DNA): TGTGCCAGCAGCTTCTCTTCCGGGACAACCTCCGAGGAGCCCCAGCATTTT. Encoded protein: CASSFSSGTTSEEPQHF.

V usage is TRBV14 and J usage is TRBJ2-1, with a weak D call TRBD1 (7 bases). This CDR3 has 18 amino acids. CDR1 and CDR2 from the germline V gene are SGHDN and FVKESK. V was trimmed by 0 bases and J by 3 bases, leaving 18 bases between them. The chain's CDR3 is CASSQEKGAGGGYNEQFF. In DNA, the CDR3 is TGTGCCAGCAGCCAAGAAAAGGGGGCAGGGGGAGGCTACAATGAGCAGTTCTTC.

V is TRBV19 and J is TRBJ1-1; D uncertain. The CDR3 sequence is 15 residues long. V dropped 5 bases and J dropped 1 base, with 14 bases sitting between them. Germline CDR1 and CDR2: LNHDA and SQIVND (reference sequence). CDR3 DNA: TGTGCCAGTAGTTTATTCTCTGCGGCGAACACTGAAGCTTTCTTT. It encodes CASSLFSAANTEAFF. Using reference TRBV19 and TRBJ1-1 for the parts outside the CDR3, the full variable domain is DGGITQSPKYLFRKEGQNVTLSCEQNLNHDAMYWYRQDPGQGLRLIYYSQIVNDFQKGDIAEGYSVSREKKESFPLTVTSAQKNPTAFYLCASSLFSAANTEAFFGQGTRLTVV.

The V call is TRBV27, the J call TRBJ1-3; tentative D call: TRBD1 (6 bases). This CDR3 comprises 14 residues. Germline V gene sequence: CDR1 MNHEY, CDR2 SMNVEV (reference sequence). The V and J ends lost 6 bases and 2 bases respectively, with 11 bases between them. The CDR3 DNA is TGTGCCAGCAGGGACGCAGGGGCTGGAAACACCATATATTTT. The encoded protein is CASRDAGAGNTIYF.

The J gene is TRBJ1-1, the V gene TRBV9, with 9 bases identical to TRBD1. CDR3 size: 15 residues. Per the germline V gene, CDR1 is SGDLS and CDR2 is YYNGEE. Trimming at V came to 4 bases and at J to 2 bases, leaving 6 bases not matched to a gene. CDR3 loop: CASSRGQGRNTEAFF. The DNA of the CDR3 is TGTGCCAGCAGCAGGGGACAGGGCAGAAACACTGAAGCTTTCTTT.

This sequence joins TRBV18 and TRBJ1-5; a possible D gene is TRBD1 (6 bases). The CDR3 loop spans 15 amino acids. The germline CDR1 and CDR2 sequences are KGHSH and LQKENI. Trimming stripped 5 bases from V and 6 bases from J, with 17 bases between. In DNA, the CDR3 is TGTGCCAGCTCATCGGCGACAGGTGTAAGTCAGCCCCAGCATTTT. It codes for CASSSATGVSQPQHF.